Listed below are T cell receptor beta chains from one sample, sequenced in a study of cytomegalovirus exposure and HLA in healthy donors. Clones were sequenced by immunoSEQ multiplex PCR, and TCRdb holds only the in-frame ones, with some missing. This sample has 150,000 to 250,000 clones; approximately 85% occur once, and the top ten carry about 2.2%. Sequencing used PBMCs. The origin of the receptors is a woman between 50 and 59 years old in good health and CMV-seronegative. The CDR3 runs from the conserved cysteine through the conserved F or W. Each record gives: V gene, J gene, CDR3 protein.

TRBV30	TRBJ1-2	CAWSVLRRRSAGYTF
TRBV28	TRBJ1-5	CASSIQDRKLNQPQHF
TRBV5-1	TRBJ2-7	CASSLGAGVGYEQYF
TRBV30	TRBJ2-2	CALSLTSRGTGELFF
TRBV18	TRBJ2-3	CASSQDRSTDTQYF
TRBV19	TRBJ1-2	CASSGSGLLTNYGYTF
TRBV27	TRBJ2-3	CASTPTGGPRTTQYF
TRBV6-5	TRBJ2-7	CASSLPGSSYEQYF
TRBV27	TRBJ1-1	CASRITRGMNTEAFF
TRBV29-1	TRBJ2-3	CSSRGRGHTDTQYF
TRBV15	TRBJ2-3	CATSRETSGFGRDTQYF
TRBV29-1	TRBJ2-6	CSVEDLRSGANVLTF
TRBV5-8	TRBJ1-4	CASSSGTPYSANEKLFF
TRBV27	TRBJ2-1	CASSFYTLPGGRIPSEQFF
TRBV7-6	TRBJ1-5	CASSPGGSGNQPQHF
TRBV6-5	TRBJ1-3	CASRAREALNTIYF
TRBV19	TRBJ1-1	CASSGPMGRARGTEAFF
TRBV7-2	TRBJ1-1	CASSFGTHNTEAFF
TRBV4-3	TRBJ1-1	CASSQDSGGRGTEAFF
TRBV7-2	TRBJ1-3	CASSRSGTGNTIYF
TRBV4-2	TRBJ1-1	CASSQEGTGPNTEAFF
TRBV28	TRBJ1-2	CASSLGGQGARYGYTF
TRBV6-5	TRBJ2-1	CASRPSGKVYNEQFF
TRBV28	TRBJ1-1	CASSPRGYTEAFF
TRBV6-1	TRBJ2-2	CASRDRAWTGELFF
TRBV11-2	TRBJ2-1	CASSLSNNEEGQFF
TRBV4-1	TRBJ2-4	CASSQGQGTKNIQYF
TRBV14	TRBJ1-1	CASSQGLGHTEAFF
TRBV5-1	TRBJ1-5	CASSLGQMGKGNQPQHF
TRBV30	TRBJ1-2	CAWIRDRGRTSGYTF
TRBV7-7	TRBJ2-2	CASSASGIAGELFF
TRBV7-9	TRBJ2-1	CASNEPTGSSYNEQFF
TRBV5-5	TRBJ2-3	CASSFLAGSSPDTQYF
TRBV1	TRBJ1-2	CTSSPRQGYYGYTF
TRBV5-5	TRBJ1-5	CASSRDIIEVQPQHF
TRBV5-1	TRBJ2-5	CASSRTGFSEETQYF
TRBV4-1	TRBJ2-2	CASKLVANTGELFF
TRBV2	TRBJ2-3	CASSSSGRGDTQYF
TRBV9	TRBJ1-5	CASSPGGVSNQPQHF
TRBV7-9	TRBJ1-1	CASSRPGTANTEAFF
TRBV28	TRBJ2-5	CASSDGLDQETQYF
TRBV19	TRBJ2-5	CASSIESGRGETQYF
TRBV28	TRBJ2-7	CASSPGLGPKFEQYF
TRBV19	TRBJ2-5	CASSIPAGGLETQYF
TRBV5-8	TRBJ2-1	CASSLGLAGAGEQFF
TRBV7-7	TRBJ2-3	CASSPRGSDTQYF
TRBV27	TRBJ2-3	CASSRLADTQYF
TRBV7-8	TRBJ1-4	CASSLSGLANEKLFF
TRBV6-5	TRBJ1-1	CASSTRREGKAFF
TRBV18	TRBJ1-3	CASSQGTGSTGNTIYF
TRBV28	TRBJ1-5	CASTTPQAGWGNQPQHF
TRBV15	TRBJ1-2	CATSRTGVYGYTF
TRBV7-3	TRBJ2-2	CASSPQYGRGTGELFF
TRBV7-2	TRBJ2-7	CASSLGNRAYEQYF
TRBV6-5	TRBJ2-7	CASLKTGTGEQYF
TRBV4-2	TRBJ2-1	CASSQDAGTSFYNEQFF
TRBV5-1	TRBJ1-4	CASRTVGATNEKLFF